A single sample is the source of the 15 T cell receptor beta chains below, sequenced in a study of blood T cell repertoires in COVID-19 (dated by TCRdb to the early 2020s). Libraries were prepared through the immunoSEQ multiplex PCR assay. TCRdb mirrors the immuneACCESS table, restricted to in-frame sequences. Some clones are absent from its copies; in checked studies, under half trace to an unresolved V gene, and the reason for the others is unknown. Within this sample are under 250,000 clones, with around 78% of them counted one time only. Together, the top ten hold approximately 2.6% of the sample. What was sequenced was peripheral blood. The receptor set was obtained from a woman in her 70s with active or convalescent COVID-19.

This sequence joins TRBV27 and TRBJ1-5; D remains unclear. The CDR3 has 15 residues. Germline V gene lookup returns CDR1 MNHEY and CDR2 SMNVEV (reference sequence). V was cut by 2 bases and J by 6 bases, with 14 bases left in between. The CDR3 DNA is TGTGCCAGCAGTTTAAAGCTCTCGGTAAGTCAGCCCCAGCATTTT. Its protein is CASSLKLSVSQPQHF.

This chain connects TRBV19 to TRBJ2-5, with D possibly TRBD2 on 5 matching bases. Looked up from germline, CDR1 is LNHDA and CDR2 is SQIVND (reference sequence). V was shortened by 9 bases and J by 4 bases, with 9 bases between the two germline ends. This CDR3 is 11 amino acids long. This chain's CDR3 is CASGGGETQYF. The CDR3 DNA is TGTGCCAGCGGAGGTGGAGAGACCCAGTACTTC.

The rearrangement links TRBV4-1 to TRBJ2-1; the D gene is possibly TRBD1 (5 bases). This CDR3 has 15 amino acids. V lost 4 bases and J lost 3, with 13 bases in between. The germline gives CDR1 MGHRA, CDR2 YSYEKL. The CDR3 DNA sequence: TGCGCCAGCAGCCCAGGGAACAGTTACTACAATGAGCAGTTCTTC. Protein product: CASSPGNSYYNEQFF.

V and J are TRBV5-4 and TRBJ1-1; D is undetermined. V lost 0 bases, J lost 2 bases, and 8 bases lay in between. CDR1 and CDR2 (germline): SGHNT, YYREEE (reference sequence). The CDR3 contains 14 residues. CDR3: CASSLDRINTEAFF. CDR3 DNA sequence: TGTGCCAGCAGCTTGGACAGAATAAACACTGAAGCTTTCTTT.

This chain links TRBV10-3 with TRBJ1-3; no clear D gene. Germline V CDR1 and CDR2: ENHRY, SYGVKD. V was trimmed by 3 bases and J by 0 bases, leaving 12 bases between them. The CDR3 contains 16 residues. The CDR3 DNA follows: TGTGCCATCAGTGACGGGGTTGCCAACTCTGGAAACACCATATATTTT. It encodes CAISDGVANSGNTIYF.

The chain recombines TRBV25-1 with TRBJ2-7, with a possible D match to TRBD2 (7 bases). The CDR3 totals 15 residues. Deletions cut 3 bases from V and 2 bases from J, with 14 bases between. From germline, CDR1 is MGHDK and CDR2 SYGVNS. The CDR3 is CASSEGGAVTYEQYF. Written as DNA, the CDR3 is TGTGCCAGCAGTGAGGGGGGGGCAGTCACCTACGAGCAGTACTTC.

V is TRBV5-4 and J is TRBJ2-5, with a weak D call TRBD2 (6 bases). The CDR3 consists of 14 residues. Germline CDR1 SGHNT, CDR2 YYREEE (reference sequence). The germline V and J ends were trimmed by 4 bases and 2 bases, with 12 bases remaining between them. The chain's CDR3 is CASSRGGVQETQYF. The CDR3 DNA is TGTGCCAGCAGCAGAGGCGGGGTACAAGAGACCCAGTACTTC.

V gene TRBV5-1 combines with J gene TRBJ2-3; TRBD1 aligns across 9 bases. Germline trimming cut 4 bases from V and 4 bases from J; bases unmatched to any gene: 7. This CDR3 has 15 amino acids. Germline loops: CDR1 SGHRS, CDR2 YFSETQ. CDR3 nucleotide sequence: TGCGCCAGCAGCACCTCCGGGACAGGGTCAGATACGCAGTATTTT. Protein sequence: CASSTSGTGSDTQYF.

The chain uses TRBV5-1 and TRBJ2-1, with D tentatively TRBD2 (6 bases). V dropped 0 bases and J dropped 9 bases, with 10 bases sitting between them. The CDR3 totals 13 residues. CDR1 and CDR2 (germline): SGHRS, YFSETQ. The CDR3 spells CASSLARGFEQFF. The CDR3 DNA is TGCGCCAGCAGCTTGGCGCGGGGATTTGAGCAGTTCTTC. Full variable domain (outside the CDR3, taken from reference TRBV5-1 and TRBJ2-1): KAGVTQTPRYLIKTRGQQVTLSCSPISGHRSVSWYQQTPGQGLQFLFEYFSETQRNKGNFPGRFSGRQFSNSRSEMNVSTLELGDSALYLCASSLARGFEQFFGPGTRLTVL.

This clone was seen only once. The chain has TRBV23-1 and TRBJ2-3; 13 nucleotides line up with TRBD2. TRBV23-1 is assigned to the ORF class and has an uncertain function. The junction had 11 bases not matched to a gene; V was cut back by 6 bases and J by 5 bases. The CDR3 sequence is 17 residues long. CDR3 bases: TGCGCCAGCAGCTCGACTAGCGGGAGGCTCGGGGAAGATACGCAGTATTTT. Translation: CASSSTSGRLGEDTQYF.

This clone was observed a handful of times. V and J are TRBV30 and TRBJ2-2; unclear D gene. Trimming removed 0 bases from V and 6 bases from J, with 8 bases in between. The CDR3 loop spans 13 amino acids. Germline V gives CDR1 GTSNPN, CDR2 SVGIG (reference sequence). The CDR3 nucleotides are TGTGCCTGGAGTGTAGCCCCCCCCGGGGAGCTGTTTTTT. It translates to CAWSVAPPGELFF.

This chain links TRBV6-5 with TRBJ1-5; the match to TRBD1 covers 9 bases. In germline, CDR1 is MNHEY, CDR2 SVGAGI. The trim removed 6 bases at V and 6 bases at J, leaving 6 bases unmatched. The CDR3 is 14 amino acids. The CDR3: CASRTGTGLQPQHF. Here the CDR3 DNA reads TGTGCCAGCAGAACCGGGACAGGGCTTCAGCCCCAGCATTTT.

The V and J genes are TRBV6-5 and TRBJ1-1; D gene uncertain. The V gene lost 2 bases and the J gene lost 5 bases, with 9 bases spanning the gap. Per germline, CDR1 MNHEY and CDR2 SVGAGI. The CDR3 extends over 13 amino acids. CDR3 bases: TGTGCCAGCAGTTACCCCCTCGCGACTGAAGCTTTCTTT. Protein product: CASSYPLATEAFF.

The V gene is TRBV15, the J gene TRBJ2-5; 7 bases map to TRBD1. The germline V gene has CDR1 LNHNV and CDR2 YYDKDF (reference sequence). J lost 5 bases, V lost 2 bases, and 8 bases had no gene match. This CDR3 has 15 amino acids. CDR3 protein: CATSRPPTGVETQYF. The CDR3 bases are TGTGCCACCAGCAGACCCCCTACAGGGGTGGAGACCCAGTACTTC.

The CDR3 DNA reads TGTGCCAGCAGTTCCCGTTGGGGGGGCGCCTACAATGAGCAGTTCTTC. Translated, it gives CASSSRWGGAYNEQFF. The chain recombines TRBV6-5 with TRBJ2-1; D is perhaps TRBD2 (7 bases). Germline V gene sequence: CDR1 MNHEY, CDR2 SVGAGI. V shed 4 bases and J shed 2 bases, with 15 bases lying between them. This CDR3 has 16 amino acids.